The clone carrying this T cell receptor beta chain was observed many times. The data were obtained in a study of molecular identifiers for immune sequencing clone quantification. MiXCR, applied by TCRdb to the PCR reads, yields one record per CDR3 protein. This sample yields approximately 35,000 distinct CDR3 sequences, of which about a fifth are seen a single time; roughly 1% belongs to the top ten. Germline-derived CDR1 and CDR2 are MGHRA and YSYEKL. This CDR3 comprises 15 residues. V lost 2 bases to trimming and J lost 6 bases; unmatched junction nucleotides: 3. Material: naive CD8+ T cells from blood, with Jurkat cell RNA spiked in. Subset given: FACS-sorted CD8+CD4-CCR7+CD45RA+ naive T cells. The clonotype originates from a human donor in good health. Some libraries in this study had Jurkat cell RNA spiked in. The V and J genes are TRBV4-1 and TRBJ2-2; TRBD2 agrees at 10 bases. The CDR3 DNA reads TGCGCCAGCAGCCAATTAGCGGGGGGTGCCGGGGAGCTGTTTTTT. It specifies CASSQLAGGAGELFF.